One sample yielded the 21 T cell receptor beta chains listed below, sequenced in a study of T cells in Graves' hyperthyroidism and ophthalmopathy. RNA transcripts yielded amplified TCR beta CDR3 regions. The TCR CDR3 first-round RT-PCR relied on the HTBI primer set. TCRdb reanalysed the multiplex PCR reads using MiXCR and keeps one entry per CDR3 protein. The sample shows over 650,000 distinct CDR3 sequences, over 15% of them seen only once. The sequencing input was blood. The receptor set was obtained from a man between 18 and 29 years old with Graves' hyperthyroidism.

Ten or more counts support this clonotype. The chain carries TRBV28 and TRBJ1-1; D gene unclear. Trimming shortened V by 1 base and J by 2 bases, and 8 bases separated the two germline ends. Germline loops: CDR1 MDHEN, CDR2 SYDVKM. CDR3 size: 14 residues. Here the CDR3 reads CASSLFEGNTEAFF. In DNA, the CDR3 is TGTGCCAGCAGTTTATTCGAGGGAAACACTGAAGCTTTCTTT.

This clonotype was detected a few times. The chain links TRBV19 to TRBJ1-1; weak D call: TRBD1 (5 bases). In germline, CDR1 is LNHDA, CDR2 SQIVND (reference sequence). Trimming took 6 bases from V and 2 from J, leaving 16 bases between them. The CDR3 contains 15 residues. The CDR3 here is CASSLRGRTNTEAFF. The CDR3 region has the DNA TGTGCCAGTAGCCTAAGGGGCAGGACAAACACTGAAGCTTTCTTT.

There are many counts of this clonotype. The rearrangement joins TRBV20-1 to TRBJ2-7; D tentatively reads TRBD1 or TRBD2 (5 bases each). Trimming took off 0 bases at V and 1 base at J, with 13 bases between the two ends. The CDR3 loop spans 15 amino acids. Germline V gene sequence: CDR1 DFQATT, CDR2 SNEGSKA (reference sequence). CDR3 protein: CSARDSMRGSYEQYF. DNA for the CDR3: TGCAGTGCTAGAGATTCGATGAGGGGTTCCTACGAGCAGTACTTC.

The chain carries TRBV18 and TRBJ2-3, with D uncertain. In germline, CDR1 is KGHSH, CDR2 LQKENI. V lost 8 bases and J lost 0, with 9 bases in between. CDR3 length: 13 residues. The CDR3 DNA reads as TGTGCCAGCAGTCCAGCGAGCACAGATACGCAGTATTTT. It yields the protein CASSPASTDTQYF.

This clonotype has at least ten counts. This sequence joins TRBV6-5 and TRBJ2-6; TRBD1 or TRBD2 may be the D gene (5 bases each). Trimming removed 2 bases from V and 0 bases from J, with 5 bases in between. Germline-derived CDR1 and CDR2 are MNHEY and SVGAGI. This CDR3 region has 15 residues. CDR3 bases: TGTGCCAGCAGTTACGGGGGCTCTGGGGCCAACGTCCTGACTTTC. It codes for CASSYGGSGANVLTF.

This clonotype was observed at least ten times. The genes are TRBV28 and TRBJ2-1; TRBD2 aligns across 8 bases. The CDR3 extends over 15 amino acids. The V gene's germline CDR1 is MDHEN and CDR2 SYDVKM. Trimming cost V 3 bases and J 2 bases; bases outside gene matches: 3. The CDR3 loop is CASSFQRGPYNEQFF. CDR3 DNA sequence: TGTGCCAGCAGTTTCCAGCGGGGGCCCTACAATGAGCAGTTCTTC.

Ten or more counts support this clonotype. CDR3 sequence: CASSSRTGGPYEQYF. CDR3 coding DNA: TGTGCCAGCAGCTCCCGGACAGGGGGACCCTACGAGCAGTACTTC. The chain joins TRBV7-9 to TRBJ2-7; 10 nucleotides align to TRBD1. The CDR3 has 15 amino acids. Germline-derived CDR1 and CDR2 are SEHNR and FQNEAQ (reference sequence). Trimming took 4 bases from V and 2 from J; bases not matched to a gene: 5.

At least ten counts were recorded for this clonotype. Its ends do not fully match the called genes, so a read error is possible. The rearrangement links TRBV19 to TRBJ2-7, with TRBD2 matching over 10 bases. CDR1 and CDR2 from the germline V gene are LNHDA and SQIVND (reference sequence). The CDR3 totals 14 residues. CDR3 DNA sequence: TGTGCCAGCAGTATAGCGGGAGGATCGTACGAGCAGTACTTC. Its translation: CASSIAGGSYEQYF.

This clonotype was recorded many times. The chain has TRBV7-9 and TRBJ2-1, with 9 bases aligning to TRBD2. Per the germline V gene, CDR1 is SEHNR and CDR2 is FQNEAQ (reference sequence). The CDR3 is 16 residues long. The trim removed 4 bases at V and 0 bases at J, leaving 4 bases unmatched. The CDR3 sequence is CASSSQTSGSYNEQFF. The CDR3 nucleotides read TGTGCCAGCAGCTCCCAGACTAGCGGCTCCTACAATGAGCAGTTCTTC.

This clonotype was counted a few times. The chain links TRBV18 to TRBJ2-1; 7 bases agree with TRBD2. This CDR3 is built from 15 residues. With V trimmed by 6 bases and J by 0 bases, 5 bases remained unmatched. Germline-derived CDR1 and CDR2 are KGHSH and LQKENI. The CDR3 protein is CASSSRGDSYNEQFF. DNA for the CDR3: TGTGCCAGCTCGTCTCGGGGGGACTCCTACAATGAGCAGTTCTTC.

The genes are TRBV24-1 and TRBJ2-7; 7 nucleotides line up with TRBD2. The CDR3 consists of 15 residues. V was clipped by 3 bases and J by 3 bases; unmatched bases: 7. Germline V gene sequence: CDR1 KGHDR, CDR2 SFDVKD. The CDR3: CATSDTGTTNYEQYF. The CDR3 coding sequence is TGTGCCACCAGTGATACCGGGACTACGAACTACGAGCAGTACTTC.

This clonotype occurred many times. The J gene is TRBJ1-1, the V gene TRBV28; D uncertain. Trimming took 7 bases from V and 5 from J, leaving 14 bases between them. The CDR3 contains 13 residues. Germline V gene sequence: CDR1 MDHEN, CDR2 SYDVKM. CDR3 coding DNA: TGTGCCAGCATCTATAAGGGTAAGACTGAAGCTTTCTTT. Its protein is CASIYKGKTEAFF.

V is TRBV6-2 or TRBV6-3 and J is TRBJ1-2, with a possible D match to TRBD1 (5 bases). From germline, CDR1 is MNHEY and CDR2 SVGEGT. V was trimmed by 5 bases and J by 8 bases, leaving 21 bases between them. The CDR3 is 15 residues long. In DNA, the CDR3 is TGTGCCAGCAGTACCCCCGGGACTGCGGTAGGGGGCTACACCTTC. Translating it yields CASSTPGTAVGGYTF.

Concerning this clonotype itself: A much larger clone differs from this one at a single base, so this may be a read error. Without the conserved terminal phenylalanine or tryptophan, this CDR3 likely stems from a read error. CDR3 sequence reads: CAWTRLTDTQYS. The CDR3 DNA reads as TGTGCCTGGACTCGGCTCACAGATACGCAGTATTCT. The V and J genes are TRBV30 and TRBJ2-3; D gene ambiguous. This CDR3 region has 12 residues. CDR1 is GTSNPN and CDR2 is SVGIG in the germline V gene (reference sequence). Trimming took 4 bases from V and 2 from J, leaving 7 bases between them.

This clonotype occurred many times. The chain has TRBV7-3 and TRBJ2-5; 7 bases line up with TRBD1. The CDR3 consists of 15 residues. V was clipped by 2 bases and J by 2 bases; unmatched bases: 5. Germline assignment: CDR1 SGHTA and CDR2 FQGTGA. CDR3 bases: TGTGCCAGCAGCTTAGGCCCGGGACAGCAAGAGACCCAGTACTTC. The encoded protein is CASSLGPGQQETQYF.

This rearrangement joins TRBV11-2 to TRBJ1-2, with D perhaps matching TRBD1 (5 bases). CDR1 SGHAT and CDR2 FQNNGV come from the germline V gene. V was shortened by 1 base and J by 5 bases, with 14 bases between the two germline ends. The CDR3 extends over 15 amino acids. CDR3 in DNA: TGTGCCAGCAGCTTAGTCGGGGGGATGGGATATGGCTACACCTTC. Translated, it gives CASSLVGGMGYGYTF.

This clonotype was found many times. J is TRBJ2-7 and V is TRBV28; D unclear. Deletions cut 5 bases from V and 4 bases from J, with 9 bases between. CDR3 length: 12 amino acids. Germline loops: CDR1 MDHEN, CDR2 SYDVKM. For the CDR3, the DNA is TGTGCCAGCAGTAATACGGGTTACGAGCAGTACTTC. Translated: CASSNTGYEQYF.

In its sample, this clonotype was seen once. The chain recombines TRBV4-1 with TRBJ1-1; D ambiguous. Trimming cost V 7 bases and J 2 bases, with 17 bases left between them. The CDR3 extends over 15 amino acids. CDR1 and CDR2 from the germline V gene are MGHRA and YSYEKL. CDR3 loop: CASKNTESTNTEAFF. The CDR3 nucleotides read TGCGCCAGCAAAAATACCGAATCTACTAACACTGAAGCTTTCTTT.

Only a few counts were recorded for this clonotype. The DNA for the CDR3 is TGTGCCAGCACCGTTTCCCGGGACCCCATAAACACCATATATTTT. Translation: CASTVSRDPINTIYF. The chain uses TRBV6-1 and TRBJ1-3; a weak D match, TRBD1 (5 bases). Trimming took off 7 bases at V and 6 bases at J, with 19 bases between the two ends. Germline loops: CDR1 MNHNS, CDR2 SASEGT. This CDR3 contains 15 residues.

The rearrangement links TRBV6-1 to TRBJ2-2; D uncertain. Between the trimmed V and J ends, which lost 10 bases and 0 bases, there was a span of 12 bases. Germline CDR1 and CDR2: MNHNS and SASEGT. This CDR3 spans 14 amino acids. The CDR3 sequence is CATKAFANTGELFF. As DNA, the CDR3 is TGTGCCACCAAGGCCTTCGCGAACACCGGGGAGCTGTTTTTT.

CDR3 coding DNA: TGTGCCACCAGTGTCAATGACTATGGCTACACCTTC. As protein: CATSVNDYGYTF. The V and J genes are TRBV24-1 and TRBJ1-2, with D unclear. CDR1 is KGHDR and CDR2 is SFDVKD in the germline V gene. The CDR3 is 12 residues long. V was cut by 5 bases and J by 3 bases, with 6 bases left in between.